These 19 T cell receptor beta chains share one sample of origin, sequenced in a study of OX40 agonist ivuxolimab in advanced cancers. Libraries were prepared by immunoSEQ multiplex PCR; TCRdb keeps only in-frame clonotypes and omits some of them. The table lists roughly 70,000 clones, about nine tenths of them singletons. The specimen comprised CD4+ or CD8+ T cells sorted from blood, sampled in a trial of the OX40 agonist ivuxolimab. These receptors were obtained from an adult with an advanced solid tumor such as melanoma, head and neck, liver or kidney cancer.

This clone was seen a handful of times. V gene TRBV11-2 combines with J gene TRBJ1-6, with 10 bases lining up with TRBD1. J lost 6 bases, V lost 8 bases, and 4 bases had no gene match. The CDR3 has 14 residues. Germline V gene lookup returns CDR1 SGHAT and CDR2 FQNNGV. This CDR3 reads CASSGDRGNSPLHF. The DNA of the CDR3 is TGTGCCAGCTCGGGGGACAGGGGTAATTCACCCCTCCACTTT.

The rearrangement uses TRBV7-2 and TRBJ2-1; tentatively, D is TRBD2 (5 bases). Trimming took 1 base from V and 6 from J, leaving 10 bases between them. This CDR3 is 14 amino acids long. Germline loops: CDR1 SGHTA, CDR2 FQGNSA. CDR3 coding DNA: TGTGCCAGCAGCTTAGGCGGGTCAGTCAATGAGCAGTTCTTC. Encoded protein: CASSLGGSVNEQFF.

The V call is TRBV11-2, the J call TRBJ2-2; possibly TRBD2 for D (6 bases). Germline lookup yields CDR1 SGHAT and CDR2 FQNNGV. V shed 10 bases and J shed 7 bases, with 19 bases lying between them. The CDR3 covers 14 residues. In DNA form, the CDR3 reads TGTGCCACATTCGGGAGAAAGAGTTTCGGGGAGCTGTTTTTT. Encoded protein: CATFGRKSFGELFF.

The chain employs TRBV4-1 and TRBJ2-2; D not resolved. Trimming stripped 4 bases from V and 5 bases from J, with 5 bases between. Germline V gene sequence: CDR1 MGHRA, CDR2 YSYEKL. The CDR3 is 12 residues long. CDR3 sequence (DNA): TGCGCCAGCAGCCTAGGTACCGGGGAGCTGTTTTTT. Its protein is CASSLGTGELFF.

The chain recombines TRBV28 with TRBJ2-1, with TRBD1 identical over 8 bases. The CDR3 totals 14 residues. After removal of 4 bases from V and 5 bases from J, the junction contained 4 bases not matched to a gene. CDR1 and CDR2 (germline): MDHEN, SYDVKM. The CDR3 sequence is CASSSRGPHNEQFF. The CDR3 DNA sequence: TGTGCCAGCAGTTCCAGGGGGCCTCACAATGAGCAGTTCTTC.

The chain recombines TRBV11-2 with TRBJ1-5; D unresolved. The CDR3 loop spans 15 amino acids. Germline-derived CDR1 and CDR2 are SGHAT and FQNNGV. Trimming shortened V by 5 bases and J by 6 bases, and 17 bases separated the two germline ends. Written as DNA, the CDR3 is TGTGCCAGCAGCCGGGCCCCCCTCGAGGCTCAGCCCCAGCATTTT. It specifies CASSRAPLEAQPQHF.

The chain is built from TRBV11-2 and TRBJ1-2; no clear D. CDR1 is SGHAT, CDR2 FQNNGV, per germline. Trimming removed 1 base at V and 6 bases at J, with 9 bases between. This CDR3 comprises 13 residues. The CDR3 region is CASSLGSLDGYTF. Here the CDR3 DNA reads TGTGCCAGCAGCTTAGGGTCTCTCGATGGCTACACCTTC.

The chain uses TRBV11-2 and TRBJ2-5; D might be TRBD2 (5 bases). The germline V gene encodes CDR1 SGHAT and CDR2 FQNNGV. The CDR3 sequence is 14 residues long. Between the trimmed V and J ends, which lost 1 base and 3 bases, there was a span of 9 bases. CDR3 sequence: CASSLGTGKETQYF. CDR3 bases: TGTGCCAGCAGCTTAGGGACGGGGAAAGAGACCCAGTACTTC.

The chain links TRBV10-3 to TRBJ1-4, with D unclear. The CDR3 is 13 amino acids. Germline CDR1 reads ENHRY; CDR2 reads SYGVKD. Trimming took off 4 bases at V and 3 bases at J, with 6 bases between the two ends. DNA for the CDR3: TGTGCCATCAGTGGCAGTTCTAATGAAAAACTGTTTTTT. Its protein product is CAISGSSNEKLFF.

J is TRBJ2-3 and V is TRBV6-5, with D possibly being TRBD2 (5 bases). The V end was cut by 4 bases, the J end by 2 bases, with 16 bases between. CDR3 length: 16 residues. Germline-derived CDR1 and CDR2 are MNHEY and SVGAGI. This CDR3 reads CASSSDRFDYTDTQYF. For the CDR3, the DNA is TGTGCCAGCAGTTCCGATCGTTTTGACTACACAGATACGCAGTATTTT.

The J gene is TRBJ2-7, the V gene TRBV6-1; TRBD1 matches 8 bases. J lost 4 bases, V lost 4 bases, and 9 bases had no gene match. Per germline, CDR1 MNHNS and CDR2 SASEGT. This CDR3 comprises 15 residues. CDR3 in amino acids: CASSGRNRGNYEQYF. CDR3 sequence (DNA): TGTGCCAGCAGTGGACGAAACAGGGGGAATTACGAGCAGTACTTC.

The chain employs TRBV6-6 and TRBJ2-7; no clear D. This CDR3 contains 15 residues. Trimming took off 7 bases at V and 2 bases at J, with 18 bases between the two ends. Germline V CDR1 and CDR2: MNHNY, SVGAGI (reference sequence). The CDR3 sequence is CASNLGPPLTYEQYF. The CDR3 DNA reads TGTGCCAGCAACTTAGGGCCGCCATTGACCTACGAGCAGTACTTC.

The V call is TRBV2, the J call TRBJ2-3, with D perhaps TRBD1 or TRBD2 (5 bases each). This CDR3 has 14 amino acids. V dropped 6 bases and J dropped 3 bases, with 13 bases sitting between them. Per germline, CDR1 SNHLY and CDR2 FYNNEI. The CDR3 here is CASRGTQGTDTQYF. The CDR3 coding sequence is TGTGCCAGCAGGGGGACCCAAGGGACAGATACGCAGTATTTT. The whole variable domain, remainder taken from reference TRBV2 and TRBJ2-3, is EPEVTQTPSHQVTQMGQEVILRCVPISNHLYFYWYRQILGQKVEFLVSFYNNEISEKSEIFDDQFSVERPDGSNFTLKIRSTKLEDSAMYFCASRGTQGTDTQYFGPGTRLTVL.

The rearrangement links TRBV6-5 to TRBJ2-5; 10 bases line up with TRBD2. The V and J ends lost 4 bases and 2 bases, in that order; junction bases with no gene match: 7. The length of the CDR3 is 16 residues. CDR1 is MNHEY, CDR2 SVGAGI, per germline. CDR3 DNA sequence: TGTGCCAGCAGTTCCGAATTAGCGGGGGGTCAAGAGACCCAGTACTTC. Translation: CASSSELAGGQETQYF.

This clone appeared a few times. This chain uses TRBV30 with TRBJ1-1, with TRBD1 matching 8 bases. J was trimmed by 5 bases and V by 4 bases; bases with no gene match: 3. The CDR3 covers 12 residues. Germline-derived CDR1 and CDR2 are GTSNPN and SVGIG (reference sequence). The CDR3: CAWNRGRTEAFF. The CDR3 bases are TGTGCCTGGAACAGGGGGAGAACTGAAGCTTTCTTT. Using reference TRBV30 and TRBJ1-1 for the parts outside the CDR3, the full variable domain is SQTIHQWPATLVQPVGSPLSLECTVEGTSNPNLYWYRQAAGRGLQLLFYSVGIGQISSEVPQNLSASRPQDRQFILSSKKLLLSDSGFYLCAWNRGRTEAFFGQGTRLTVV.

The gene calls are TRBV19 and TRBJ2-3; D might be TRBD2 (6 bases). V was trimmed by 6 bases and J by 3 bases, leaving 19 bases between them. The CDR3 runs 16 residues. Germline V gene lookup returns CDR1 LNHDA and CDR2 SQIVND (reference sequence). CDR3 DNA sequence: TGTGCCAGTAGCCCCGGGGGAGCACCAGGTACAGATACGCAGTATTTT. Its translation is CASSPGGAPGTDTQYF.

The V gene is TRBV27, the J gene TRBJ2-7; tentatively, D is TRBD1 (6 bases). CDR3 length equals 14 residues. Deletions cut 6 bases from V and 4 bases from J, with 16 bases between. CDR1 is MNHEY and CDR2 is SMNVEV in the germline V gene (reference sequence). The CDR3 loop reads CASRPVGQKYEQYF. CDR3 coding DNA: TGTGCCAGCAGACCCGTCGGACAGAAGTACGAGCAGTACTTC.

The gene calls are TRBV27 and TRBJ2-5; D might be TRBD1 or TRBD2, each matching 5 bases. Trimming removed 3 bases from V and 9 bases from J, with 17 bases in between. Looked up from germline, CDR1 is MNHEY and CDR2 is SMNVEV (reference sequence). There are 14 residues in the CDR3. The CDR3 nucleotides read TGTGCCAGCAGTTTGGGACCTCAATTTGGGCCCCAGTACTTC. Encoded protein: CASSLGPQFGPQYF.

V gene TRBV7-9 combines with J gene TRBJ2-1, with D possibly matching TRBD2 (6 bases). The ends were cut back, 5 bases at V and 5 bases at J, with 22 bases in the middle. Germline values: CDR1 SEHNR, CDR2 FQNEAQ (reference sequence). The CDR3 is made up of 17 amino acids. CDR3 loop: CASSIHAGRVIDNEQFF. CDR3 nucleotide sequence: TGTGCCAGCAGCATACACGCGGGGCGGGTTATAGACAATGAGCAGTTCTTC.